The 8 T cell receptor beta chains presented below share a single source sample, sequenced in a study of shared clonotypes between healthy human individuals. The assay was immunoSEQ multiplex PCR, and TCRdb's table has in-frame clones only and misses some. The sample holds a few million clones, 80% to 95% seen once. Sequenced sample: naive CD4+ T cells from PBMCs. As to subset: CD45RA+ positively selected. These receptors all come from a man aged 18 to 30 in good health. Some clones in this sample may be carry-over from other donors' samples.

J is TRBJ2-1 and V is TRBV7-3; perhaps TRBD2 as D (5 bases). This CDR3 contains 13 residues. Per the germline V gene, CDR1 is SGHTA and CDR2 is FQGTGA. Trimming left V 6 bases short and J 9 bases short, with 15 bases between. CDR3 amino acids: CASSFSGEGEQFF. The CDR3 DNA follows: TGTGCCAGCAGTTTTTCCGGGGAAGGTGAGCAGTTCTTC.

This chain links TRBV7-2 with TRBJ2-7, with a tentative D call TRBD2 (5 bases). This CDR3 is built from 16 residues. V was trimmed by 0 bases and J by 0 bases, leaving 12 bases between them. Germline values: CDR1 SGHTA, CDR2 FQGNSA. For the CDR3, the DNA is TGTGCCAGCAGCTTAGCTGGGCTAGCTGGCTCCTACGAGCAGTACTTC. Translation gives CASSLAGLAGSYEQYF.

The chain has TRBV6-5 and TRBJ2-1, with D uncertain. Germline V gives CDR1 MNHEY, CDR2 SVGAGI. Trimming shortened V by 2 bases and J by 9 bases, and 8 bases separated the two germline ends. This CDR3 spans 12 amino acids. Written as DNA, the CDR3 is TGTGCCAGCAGTTACCCGAGCAGTGAGCAGTTCTTC. Its translation is CASSYPSSEQFF.

The V call is TRBV7-8, the J call TRBJ1-1; 7 bases align to TRBD1. Germline lookup yields CDR1 SGHVS and CDR2 FQNEAQ. The CDR3 totals 14 residues. V lost 1 base and J lost 3; bases outside the gene matches: 2. For the CDR3, the DNA is TGTGCCAGCAGCTTAGTGACAGGGCACACTGAAGCTTTCTTT. This sequence encodes CASSLVTGHTEAFF. The entire variable domain, with the rest obtained from reference TRBV7-8 and TRBJ1-1, is as follows: GAGVSQSPRYKVAKRGQDVALRCDPISGHVSLFWYQQALGQGPEFLTYFQNEAQLDKSGLPSDRFFAERPEGSVSTLKIQRTQQEDSAVYLCASSLVTGHTEAFFGQGTRLTVV.

Regarding this clone: The same CDR3 is also encoded by other DNA sequences in this sample. The chain employs TRBV5-1 and TRBJ2-3; D gene uncertain. Germline values: CDR1 SGHRS, CDR2 YFSETQ. Trimming took 0 bases from V and 5 from J, leaving 7 bases between them. The CDR3 runs 13 residues. The CDR3 sequence: CASSLVPGDTQYF. For the CDR3, the DNA is TGCGCCAGCAGCTTGGTGCCAGGAGATACGCAGTATTTT.

Concerning this clone itself: Other DNA variants within this sample encode the same CDR3. The chain couples TRBV6-5 to TRBJ2-7, with D perhaps TRBD1 (6 bases). Between the trimmed V and J ends, which lost 6 bases and 0 bases, there was a span of 15 bases. Germline CDR1 and CDR2: MNHEY and SVGAGI. The CDR3 is made up of 15 amino acids. The CDR3 here is CASSPRQGSSYEQYF. The CDR3 DNA reads TGTGCCAGCAGCCCCCGCCAGGGGAGCTCCTACGAGCAGTACTTC.

The V and J genes are TRBV19 and TRBJ1-2, with D possibly being TRBD1 (5 bases). There are 15 residues in the CDR3. The germline V gene encodes CDR1 LNHDA and CDR2 SQIVND (reference sequence). V lost 4 bases, J lost 8 bases, and 20 bases lay in between. The CDR3 region is CASSTHWQGRYGYTF. The CDR3 nucleotides are TGTGCCAGTAGTACCCACTGGCAGGGACGGTACGGCTACACCTTC.

The chain carries TRBV12-5 and TRBJ2-3; 7 positions match TRBD2. Germline CDR1 LGHNT, CDR2 FRNRAP. With 5 bases clipped from V and 3 bases from J, the junction kept 5 bases outside the gene matches. This CDR3 contains 14 residues. The CDR3 spells CASGGGSPTDTQYF. The CDR3 DNA reads as TGTGCTAGTGGTGGCGGGAGTCCTACAGATACGCAGTATTTT.